The 12 T cell receptor beta chains below were found in one sample sequenced in a study of cytomegalovirus exposure and HLA in healthy donors. 13 Jbeta primers and 60 Vbeta primers were used for the PCR. Data came from immunoSEQ multiplex PCR; TCRdb stores just in-frame clones and leaves some out. This repertoire shows 130,000 to 150,000 clones, approximately 84% found once; its top ten account for over 9.5%. The source material was PBMCs. These receptor sequences come from a woman aged 55-69 years in good health and CMV-seropositive.

CDR3 sequence: CASSLGLARAQETQYF. The DNA for the CDR3 is TGTGCCAGCAGCTTGGGACTAGCGAGAGCCCAAGAGACCCAGTACTTC. V and J are TRBV5-4 and TRBJ2-5; 8 nucleotides match TRBD2. CDR1 SGHNT and CDR2 YYREEE come from the germline V gene (reference sequence). This CDR3 comprises 16 residues. J gave up 1 base and V 0 bases, and 5 bases lay outside the gene matches.

In its sample, this clone was seen a few times. The chain carries TRBV27 and TRBJ2-2; a possible D gene is TRBD2 (6 bases). Trimming stripped 7 bases from V and 2 bases from J, with 14 bases between. The CDR3 is made up of 15 amino acids. Germline lookup yields CDR1 MNHEY and CDR2 SMNVEV (reference sequence). The CDR3: CASTVGTLNTGELFF. The CDR3, as DNA: TGTGCCAGCACGGTGGGGACTCTAAACACCGGGGAGCTGTTTTTT.

DNA for the CDR3: TGTGCCAGCAGTTTCTCAGTAGCGGGAACCGTCTACAATGAGCAGTTCTTC. Residues: CASSFSVAGTVYNEQFF. V is TRBV28 and J is TRBJ2-1; the match to TRBD2 covers 8 bases. Germline trimming cut 3 bases from V and 3 bases from J; bases unmatched to any gene: 10. Germline CDR1 reads MDHEN; CDR2 reads SYDVKM. The CDR3 sequence is 17 residues long. Full variable domain (missing parts from reference TRBV28 and TRBJ2-1): DVKVTQSSRYLVKRTGEKVFLECVQDMDHENMFWYRQDPGLGLRLIYFSYDVKMKEKGDIPEGYSVSREKKERFSLILESASTNQTSMYLCASSFSVAGTVYNEQFFGPGTRLTVL.

The chain carries TRBV5-1 and TRBJ1-5, with a weak D call TRBD1 (6 bases). V shed 7 bases and J shed 4 bases, with 12 bases lying between them. CDR3 size: 13 residues. In germline, CDR1 is SGHRS, CDR2 YFSETQ. CDR3 residues: CASCAGVNQPQHF. In DNA form, the CDR3 reads TGCGCCAGCTGTGCAGGGGTTAATCAGCCCCAGCATTTT. The full variable domain, completed using reference TRBV5-1 and TRBJ1-5, is KAGVTQTPRYLIKTRGQQVTLSCSPISGHRSVSWYQQTPGQGLQFLFEYFSETQRNKGNFPGRFSGRQFSNSRSEMNVSTLELGDSALYLCASCAGVNQPQHFGDGTRLSIL.

V and J are TRBV7-2 and TRBJ2-2, with D unresolved. V lost 2 bases and J 3 bases, leaving 10 bases between the germline ends. CDR1 and CDR2 (germline): SGHTA, FQGNSA. The CDR3 sequence is 15 residues long. The CDR3 protein is CASSLFSGDTGELFF. In nucleotides, the CDR3 is TGTGCCAGCAGCTTATTTTCCGGAGACACCGGGGAGCTGTTTTTT.

This clone was detected only once. The gene calls are TRBV9 and TRBJ2-5; weak D call: TRBD1 (5 bases). Germline assignment: CDR1 SGDLS and CDR2 YYNGEE. This CDR3 contains 14 residues. Trimming took off 3 bases at V and 5 bases at J, with 14 bases between the two ends. The CDR3 DNA reads TGTGCCAGCAGCGGGGGCGTTATTGGGGAGACCCAGTACTTC. Residues: CASSGGVIGETQYF.

The chain couples TRBV7-2 to TRBJ1-1, with D tentatively TRBD1 (5 bases). The CDR3 has 14 residues. Germline lookup yields CDR1 SGHTA and CDR2 FQGNSA. V was pared by 5 bases and J by 5 bases, with 15 bases between. The CDR3, as DNA: TGTGCCAGCAGCCCCGGGGGGGGTTGGACTGAAGCTTTCTTT. Translating gives CASSPGGGWTEAFF.

The chain joins TRBV4-3 to TRBJ2-7; 7 nucleotides line up with TRBD2. The J segment lost 3 bases and the V segment lost 4 bases, leaving 3 bases of the junction unmatched. The CDR3 consists of 13 residues. Germline CDR1 reads LGHNA; CDR2 reads YSLEER. The CDR3 DNA is TGCGCCAGCAGCCCAGCGGGGAACTACGAGCAGTACTTC. Translated: CASSPAGNYEQYF.

The rearrangement links TRBV2 to TRBJ2-1, with 9 positions matching TRBD2. This CDR3 is 12 amino acids long. Trimming took 7 bases from V and 9 from J; bases not matched to a gene: 4. Germline V CDR1 and CDR2: SNHLY, FYNNEI. The CDR3 region has the DNA TGTGCCAGCATTCTAGCGGGAAGTGAGCAGTTCTTC. Its translation is CASILAGSEQFF.

For this clone: A read error may produce the germline difference seen at one junction end. The chain uses TRBV7-9 and TRBJ2-1; 11 bases map to TRBD2. This CDR3 contains 16 residues. CDR1 SEHNR and CDR2 FQNEAQ come from the germline V gene (reference sequence). CDR3 coding DNA: TGTTCCAGCAGCACTCTTAGCGGGAGGGTCGACAATGAGCAGTTCTTC. Encoded protein: CSSSTLSGRVDNEQFF.

The rearrangement links TRBV19 to TRBJ2-1, with TRBD2 matching over 8 bases. Germline loops: CDR1 LNHDA, CDR2 SQIVND (reference sequence). The V segment lost 0 bases and the J segment 1 base; nucleotides outside the gene matches: 5. This CDR3 has 17 residues. The CDR3 DNA sequence: TGTGCCAGTAGTATAGATGAAGCGGGAGCTTCCTACAATGAGCAGTTCTTC. Translating it yields CASSIDEAGASYNEQFF.

The chain is built from TRBV28 and TRBJ1-2; 9 nucleotides align to TRBD1. The ends lost 5 bases at V and 4 bases at J; junction bases unmatched: 5. The V gene's germline CDR1 is MDHEN and CDR2 SYDVKM. This CDR3 spans 14 amino acids. CDR3 sequence reads: CASSPTGGAYGYTF. The DNA of the CDR3 is TGTGCCAGCAGTCCTACAGGGGGCGCCTATGGCTACACCTTC.